These 6 T cell receptor beta chains were sequenced from one sample in a study of CD8+ T cells in alopecia areata. Extraction of RNA preceded its reverse transcription into cDNA, which served as the sequencing template. Assay used: immunoSEQ multiplex PCR; TCRdb lists only in-frame clones, some missing. The sample has roughly 190,000 clones; 50% to 60% are singletons. Treatment of the sample: oral pan-JAK inhibitor, 5-10 mg twice daily. The sequencing here drew on CD4+ T cells sorted from blood, taken at week 4, from a patient treated with tofacitinib. The receptors originated from a human donor with alopecia areata.

The rearrangement joins TRBV4-3 to TRBJ2-5, with D possibly matching TRBD2 (6 bases). Trimming shortened V by 5 bases and J by 5 bases, and 15 bases separated the two germline ends. The length of the CDR3 is 14 residues. Germline loops: CDR1 LGHNA, CDR2 YSLEER. The CDR3 bases are TGCGCCAGCAGCACCCAGGGTGGGAGGGAGACCCAGTACTTC. Translation gives CASSTQGGRETQYF.

The CDR3 DNA is TGTGCCACACGCCAGGGGGCGGGACGGCAAGAGACCCAGTACTTC. The encoded protein is CATRQGAGRQETQYF. The chain recombines TRBV6-1 with TRBJ2-5, with 8 nucleotides matching TRBD1. The germline V gene has CDR1 MNHNS and CDR2 SASEGT. V lost 10 bases, J lost 2 bases, and 12 bases stayed unmatched. This CDR3 region has 15 residues.

On this clone itself: Additional DNA sequences in this sample encode the identical CDR3. The rearrangement links TRBV29-1 to TRBJ2-3; D unclear. The CDR3 has 12 amino acids. Trimming pared 3 bases from V and 0 bases from J, leaving 4 bases between. The germline V gene has CDR1 SQVTM and CDR2 ANQGSEA. CDR3 coding DNA: TGCAGCGTTGAGGACAGCACAGATACGCAGTATTTT. Its translation: CSVEDSTDTQYF.

This clone has just a few counts. This chain connects TRBV30 to TRBJ2-1; unclear D gene. CDR3 length: 10 residues. The germline gives CDR1 GTSNPN, CDR2 SVGIG (reference sequence). V lost 0 bases and J lost 10, with 4 bases in between. This CDR3 is CAWSVEEQFF. In DNA form, the CDR3 reads TGTGCCTGGAGTGTGGAGGAGCAGTTCTTC.

The chain combines TRBV20-1 with TRBJ2-1, with 8 bases lining up with TRBD2. The CDR3 is made up of 11 amino acids. After removal of 0 bases from V and 12 bases from J, the junction contained 1 base not matched to a gene. The germline gives CDR1 DFQATT, CDR2 SNEGSKA (reference sequence). The CDR3 here is CSARDGLAQFF. DNA of the CDR3: TGCAGTGCTAGAGATGGACTAGCGCAGTTCTTC.

The J gene is TRBJ2-7, the V gene TRBV5-1, with D unresolved. V lost 0 bases and J 6 bases, leaving 10 bases between the germline ends. There are 13 residues in the CDR3. CDR1 is SGHRS, CDR2 YFSETQ, per germline. The CDR3 reads CASSLGPSREQYF. The CDR3 bases are TGCGCCAGCAGCTTGGGACCTTCGCGCGAGCAGTACTTC.